Listed below are T cell receptor beta chains from one sample, sequenced in a study of cytomegalovirus exposure and HLA in healthy donors. Some clones are missing from TCRdb's copy, which holds only in-frame ones; the method was immunoSEQ multiplex PCR. In the table there are around 150,000 clones, 89% of which are singletons. Material for sequencing was PBMCs. The receptors come from a woman between 18 and 29 years old in good health and CMV-seropositive. The CDR3 runs from the conserved cysteine through the conserved F or W. The order of the fields is D gene, CDR3 length, J gene, clone size, V gene, CDR3 DNA, CDR3 protein. The D gene is left open where the match is weak. Some rows mark clone size as missing; the rest say once, few, many or name a class of expanded clone.

D gene: TRBD1; CDR3 length: 15; J gene: TRBJ2-7; clone size: .; V gene: TRBV28; CDR3 DNA: TGTGCCAGCAGCATATTCGGACAGGGAAGATGGGAGCAGTACTTC; CDR3 protein: CASSIFGQGRWEQYF
D gene: .; CDR3 length: 15; J gene: TRBJ2-1; clone size: once; V gene: TRBV5-1; CDR3 DNA: TGCGCCAGCGGGGGCTGGGGTAGCTCCTACAATGAGCAGTTCTTC; CDR3 protein: CASGGWGSSYNEQFF
D gene: .; CDR3 length: 15; J gene: TRBJ2-6; clone size: .; V gene: TRBV11-2; CDR3 DNA: TGTGCCAGCAGCTTAGGACAATCTGGGGCCAACGTCCTGACTTTC; CDR3 protein: CASSLGQSGANVLTF
D gene: .; CDR3 length: 11; J gene: TRBJ2-1; clone size: .; V gene: TRBV10-2; CDR3 DNA: TGCGCCAGCACTCCTAGCAATGAGCAGTTCTTC; CDR3 protein: CASTPSNEQFF
D gene: TRBD2; CDR3 length: 14; J gene: TRBJ2-1; clone size: .; V gene: TRBV2; CDR3 DNA: TGTGCCAGCAGTGGGGGACTAGCCGACAATGAGCAGTTCTTC; CDR3 protein: CASSGGLADNEQFF
D gene: .; CDR3 length: 13; J gene: TRBJ1-1; clone size: .; V gene: TRBV6-5; CDR3 DNA: TGTGCCAGCATGGACACCATGAACACTGAAGCTTTCTTT; CDR3 protein: CASMDTMNTEAFF
D gene: .; CDR3 length: 14; J gene: TRBJ1-3; clone size: .; V gene: TRBV2; CDR3 DNA: TGTGCCAGCAGTGAAGGGAGGCCTGGAAACACCATATATTTT; CDR3 protein: CASSEGRPGNTIYF
D gene: .; CDR3 length: 16; J gene: TRBJ1-1; clone size: .; V gene: TRBV6-6; CDR3 DNA: TGTGCCAGCAGTTACGGCGGTAGGCTGGGGAACACTGAAGCTTTCTTT; CDR3 protein: CASSYGGRLGNTEAFF
D gene: .; CDR3 length: 15; J gene: TRBJ2-7; clone size: .; V gene: TRBV7-2; CDR3 DNA: TGTGCCAGCAGCTTAGTGACTAGTCCCTCCTACGAGCAGTACTTC; CDR3 protein: CASSLVTSPSYEQYF
D gene: .; CDR3 length: 14; J gene: TRBJ2-3; clone size: .; V gene: TRBV6-5; CDR3 DNA: TGTGCCAGCAGTTACCGGTTTGGGCAAGATACGCAGTATTTT; CDR3 protein: CASSYRFGQDTQYF
D gene: .; CDR3 length: 15; J gene: TRBJ2-2; clone size: .; V gene: TRBV4-1; CDR3 DNA: TGCGCCAGCCAAAGCCAACAGGGGAACACCGGGGAGCTGTTTTTT; CDR3 protein: CASQSQQGNTGELFF
D gene: .; CDR3 length: 14; J gene: TRBJ1-1; clone size: .; V gene: TRBV7-9; CDR3 DNA: TGTGCCAGCACCTTCTGGGGCAGGAACACTGAAGCTTTCTTT; CDR3 protein: CASTFWGRNTEAFF
D gene: .; CDR3 length: 15; J gene: TRBJ2-2; clone size: .; V gene: TRBV9; CDR3 DNA: TGTGCCAGCAGCGTAGTAGGGGAATGGACCAGGGAGCTGTTTTTT; CDR3 protein: CASSVVGEWTRELFF
D gene: TRBD2; CDR3 length: 13; J gene: TRBJ2-3; clone size: .; V gene: TRBV9; CDR3 DNA: TGTGCCAGCAGTACGGGGGGAGCAGATACGCAGTATTTT; CDR3 protein: CASSTGGADTQYF
D gene: .; CDR3 length: 13; J gene: TRBJ2-3; clone size: .; V gene: TRBV6-5; CDR3 DNA: TGTGCCAGCAGTTACCAGGGCACAGATACGCAGTATTTT; CDR3 protein: CASSYQGTDTQYF
D gene: .; CDR3 length: 15; J gene: TRBJ1-1; clone size: once; V gene: TRBV27; CDR3 DNA: TGTGCCAGCAGGGAACGCGGGCTGCCGAACACTGAAGCTTTCTTT; CDR3 protein: CASRERGLPNTEAFF
D gene: .; CDR3 length: 11; J gene: TRBJ1-2; clone size: .; V gene: TRBV6-5; CDR3 DNA: TGTGCCAGCAGAGTGGACAGCCGATACACCTTC; CDR3 protein: CASRVDSRYTF
D gene: TRBD2; CDR3 length: 14; J gene: TRBJ2-2; clone size: few; V gene: TRBV18; CDR3 DNA: TGTGCCAGCGCAGGACTAGCGGGAGTCGGGGAGCTGTTTTTT; CDR3 protein: CASAGLAGVGELFF
D gene: TRBD2; CDR3 length: 18; J gene: TRBJ2-1; clone size: .; V gene: TRBV7-6; CDR3 DNA: TGTGCCAGCAGCCTACCTAACCTCCCGGGACTAGCGTTTTCTGAGCAGTTCTTC; CDR3 protein: CASSLPNLPGLAFSEQFF
D gene: .; CDR3 length: 14; J gene: TRBJ2-5; clone size: .; V gene: TRBV5-1; CDR3 DNA: TGCGCCAGCAGCTGGACAGTGTCCCAAGAGACCCAGTACTTC; CDR3 protein: CASSWTVSQETQYF
D gene: TRBD1; CDR3 length: 15; J gene: TRBJ2-2; clone size: .; V gene: TRBV5-1; CDR3 DNA: TGCGCCAGCAGCTTTGGGGACAGGGAAACCGGGGAGCTGTTTTTT; CDR3 protein: CASSFGDRETGELFF
D gene: TRBD1; CDR3 length: 15; J gene: TRBJ2-7; clone size: .; V gene: TRBV7-2; CDR3 DNA: TGTGCCAGCAGCCCGACCAGACAGGGGGTCGGCGAGCAGTACTTC; CDR3 protein: CASSPTRQGVGEQYF
D gene: .; CDR3 length: 16; J gene: TRBJ1-2; clone size: .; V gene: TRBV30; CDR3 DNA: TGTGCCTGGAGCGTTAAGACAGGTTCTACGGGCTATGGCTACACCTTC; CDR3 protein: CAWSVKTGSTGYGYTF
D gene: TRBD2; CDR3 length: 13; J gene: TRBJ2-7; clone size: .; V gene: TRBV30; CDR3 DNA: TGTGCCTGGGCGGGAGCCGGTTCCTACGAGCAGTACTTC; CDR3 protein: CAWAGAGSYEQYF
D gene: .; CDR3 length: 12; J gene: TRBJ2-1; clone size: .; V gene: TRBV6-5; CDR3 DNA: TGTGCCAGCAGCGCGGGGCTCAATGAGCAGTTCTTC; CDR3 protein: CASSAGLNEQFF
D gene: .; CDR3 length: 14; J gene: TRBJ2-7; clone size: .; V gene: TRBV9; CDR3 DNA: TGTGCCAGCAGCGTAGGTGGCGGAGGGCCCGAGCAGTACTTC; CDR3 protein: CASSVGGGGPEQYF
D gene: TRBD2; CDR3 length: 18; J gene: TRBJ2-1; clone size: .; V gene: TRBV25-1; CDR3 DNA: TGTGCCAGCAGTGATTCTGGACTAGCGGGAGGGGAGTTCAATGAGCAGTTCTTC; CDR3 protein: CASSDSGLAGGEFNEQFF
D gene: .; CDR3 length: 14; J gene: TRBJ1-2; clone size: .; V gene: TRBV7-2; CDR3 DNA: TGTGCCAGCAGCTTAGGTCGGGGGGAGAGCGGCTACACCTTC; CDR3 protein: CASSLGRGESGYTF
D gene: TRBD1; CDR3 length: 13; J gene: TRBJ2-5; clone size: .; V gene: TRBV6-6; CDR3 DNA: TGTGCCAGCCTTGGGACAGGGGGGGAGACCCAGTACTTC; CDR3 protein: CASLGTGGETQYF
D gene: .; CDR3 length: 13; J gene: TRBJ2-7; clone size: few; V gene: TRBV28; CDR3 DNA: TGTGCCAGCAATAGTGGACAGAGCTACGAGCAGTACTTC; CDR3 protein: CASNSGQSYEQYF
D gene: .; CDR3 length: 13; J gene: TRBJ2-3; clone size: .; V gene: TRBV15; CDR3 DNA: TGTGCCACCAGCAGAGTAGCGGAAGATACGCAGTATTTT; CDR3 protein: CATSRVAEDTQYF
D gene: .; CDR3 length: 13; J gene: TRBJ1-2; clone size: .; V gene: TRBV27; CDR3 DNA: TGTGCCAGCAGTTTGGGGGCTGGGTTCGGCTACACCTTC; CDR3 protein: CASSLGAGFGYTF
D gene: .; CDR3 length: 12; J gene: TRBJ1-5; clone size: .; V gene: TRBV29-1; CDR3 DNA: TGCAGCGTTGAATCGGAGGGAGGCCCCCAGCATTTT; CDR3 protein: CSVESEGGPQHF
D gene: TRBD2; CDR3 length: 17; J gene: TRBJ2-6; clone size: .; V gene: TRBV19; CDR3 DNA: TGTGCCAGTAGTATTACTAGCGGGAGGGCTGGGGCCAACGTCCTGACTTTC; CDR3 protein: CASSITSGRAGANVLTF
D gene: .; CDR3 length: 14; J gene: TRBJ1-3; clone size: .; V gene: TRBV11-2; CDR3 DNA: TGTGCCAGCAGCTTGACACACTCTGGAAACACCATATATTTT; CDR3 protein: CASSLTHSGNTIYF
D gene: TRBD1; CDR3 length: 14; J gene: TRBJ1-2; clone size: .; V gene: TRBV30; CDR3 DNA: TGTGCCTGGAGCACTTCAGGGGGCGCCTATGGCTACACCTTC; CDR3 protein: CAWSTSGGAYGYTF
D gene: TRBD2; CDR3 length: 21; J gene: TRBJ2-1; clone size: .; V gene: TRBV4-2; CDR3 DNA: TGTGCCAGCAGCCAAGCGGGACTAGCGGGAGGGCCGTTAAGATACTACAATGAGCAGTTCTTC; CDR3 protein: CASSQAGLAGGPLRYYNEQFF
D gene: .; CDR3 length: 14; J gene: TRBJ1-5; clone size: once; V gene: TRBV5-5; CDR3 DNA: TGTGCCAGCAGCCGAGACAGCCGCAATCAGCCCCAGCATTTT; CDR3 protein: CASSRDSRNQPQHF
D gene: .; CDR3 length: 12; J gene: TRBJ2-5; clone size: few; V gene: TRBV16; CDR3 DNA: TGTGCCAGCAGCCTGGAGAGAGAGACCCAGTACTTC; CDR3 protein: CASSLERETQYF
D gene: TRBD1; CDR3 length: 14; J gene: TRBJ2-7; clone size: .; V gene: TRBV19; CDR3 DNA: TGTGCCAGTAGTATAGGGACAGGGACCTACGAGCAGTACTTC; CDR3 protein: CASSIGTGTYEQYF
D gene: .; CDR3 length: 15; J gene: TRBJ1-5; clone size: .; V gene: TRBV19; CDR3 DNA: TGTGCCAGTAGGAACCGGGACTCCCGACTGGTACCCCAGCATTTT; CDR3 protein: CASRNRDSRLVPQHF
D gene: .; CDR3 length: 15; J gene: TRBJ2-2; clone size: .; V gene: TRBV27; CDR3 DNA: TGTGCCAGCGGGTCCTGGGCCGTCAACACCGGGGAGCTGTTTTTT; CDR3 protein: CASGSWAVNTGELFF
D gene: .; CDR3 length: 13; J gene: TRBJ2-7; clone size: .; V gene: TRBV18; CDR3 DNA: TGTGCCAGCTCACCAGGGGGGTCCTACGAGCAGTACTTC; CDR3 protein: CASSPGGSYEQYF
D gene: TRBD2; CDR3 length: 19; J gene: TRBJ2-7; clone size: .; V gene: TRBV7-8; CDR3 DNA: TGTGCCAGCAGCTTTAGGACTAGCGGGCCCACGATGCCAACCTACGAGCAGTACTTC; CDR3 protein: CASSFRTSGPTMPTYEQYF
D gene: .; CDR3 length: 12; J gene: TRBJ1-5; clone size: few; V gene: TRBV2; CDR3 DNA: TGTGCCAGCAGTCACAGGGACCAGCCCCAGCATTTT; CDR3 protein: CASSHRDQPQHF
D gene: .; CDR3 length: 17; J gene: TRBJ2-4; clone size: .; V gene: TRBV4-1; CDR3 DNA: TGCGCCAGCAGCCAACCTACCTTGTCGCGGGGCACGAATTTTCAGTACTTC; CDR3 protein: CASSQPTLSRGTNFQYF
D gene: TRBD1; CDR3 length: 14; J gene: TRBJ1-5; clone size: once; V gene: TRBV2; CDR3 DNA: TGTGCCAGCAAAAAAGGGACAGGCGAGGCACCCCAGCATTTT; CDR3 protein: CASKKGTGEAPQHF
D gene: .; CDR3 length: 15; J gene: TRBJ2-3; clone size: .; V gene: TRBV6-6; CDR3 DNA: TGTGCCAGCAGTTACAGGAGCGGGAGCACAGATACGCAGTATTTT; CDR3 protein: CASSYRSGSTDTQYF
D gene: .; CDR3 length: 14; J gene: TRBJ1-5; clone size: .; V gene: TRBV19; CDR3 DNA: TGTGCCAGTATCCCGGGGGTAACGGATCAGCCCCAGCATTTT; CDR3 protein: CASIPGVTDQPQHF
D gene: TRBD1; CDR3 length: 15; J gene: TRBJ2-7; clone size: .; V gene: TRBV30; CDR3 DNA: TGTGCCTGGAGTGTACCCTACAGGGGGTCCTACGAGCAGTACTTC; CDR3 protein: CAWSVPYRGSYEQYF
D gene: TRBD2; CDR3 length: 16; J gene: TRBJ2-1; clone size: .; V gene: TRBV11-2; CDR3 DNA: TGTGCCAGCAGCTTACCTCCGGGACTAGCGGAAGATGAGCAGTTCTTC; CDR3 protein: CASSLPPGLAEDEQFF
D gene: TRBD1; CDR3 length: 14; J gene: TRBJ2-1; clone size: .; V gene: TRBV2; CDR3 DNA: TGTGCCACCTCCGGGACAGTGGCCTACAATGAGCAGTTCTTC; CDR3 protein: CATSGTVAYNEQFF
D gene: .; CDR3 length: 15; J gene: TRBJ2-7; clone size: .; V gene: TRBV10-1; CDR3 DNA: TGCGCCAGCAGGGGGGGAGCTTCCAACTCCTACGAGCAGTACTTC; CDR3 protein: CASRGGASNSYEQYF
D gene: .; CDR3 length: 14; J gene: TRBJ1-5; clone size: .; V gene: TRBV2; CDR3 DNA: TGTGCCAGCAGTGAAGTGTCGGGGATGCAGCCCCAGCATTTT; CDR3 protein: CASSEVSGMQPQHF
D gene: TRBD2; CDR3 length: 14; J gene: TRBJ2-7; clone size: .; V gene: TRBV27; CDR3 DNA: TGTGCCAGCAGAGGACTAGCGGGTCCCTACGAGCAGTACTTC; CDR3 protein: CASRGLAGPYEQYF
D gene: .; CDR3 length: 16; J gene: TRBJ2-7; clone size: .; V gene: TRBV27; CDR3 DNA: TGTGCCAGCAGTTTATCATCCGGATTAGCCGGCTACGAGCAGTACTTC; CDR3 protein: CASSLSSGLAGYEQYF
D gene: TRBD1; CDR3 length: 16; J gene: TRBJ2-2; clone size: .; V gene: TRBV9; CDR3 DNA: TGTGCCAGCAGCGTAAATCCCTGGACAGGCACCGGGGAGCTGTTTTTT; CDR3 protein: CASSVNPWTGTGELFF
D gene: .; CDR3 length: 16; J gene: TRBJ2-3; clone size: .; V gene: TRBV28; CDR3 DNA: TGTGCCAGCAGTTTACCGGCTTACGCGGGCACAGATACGCAGTATTTT; CDR3 protein: CASSLPAYAGTDTQYF
D gene: TRBD2; CDR3 length: 15; J gene: TRBJ2-3; clone size: .; V gene: TRBV14; CDR3 DNA: TGTGCCAGCAGCTTTGGACTAGCGAACACAGATACGCAGTATTTT; CDR3 protein: CASSFGLANTDTQYF
D gene: .; CDR3 length: 13; J gene: TRBJ2-3; clone size: .; V gene: TRBV5-1; CDR3 DNA: TGCGCCAGCAGCCAACGGGGTGGAGATACGCAGTATTTT; CDR3 protein: CASSQRGGDTQYF